The present TCR beta chain was sequenced within a study of CD8 T cells in ankylosing spondylitis. Overall study results and limits: Ankylosing spondylitis blood seemed to carry a telltale TCR beta motif made of about 8 highly homologous variants.

This clonotype has a handful of counts. The antigen remains unidentified. The TCR beta libraries were generated through quantitative 5'-RACE incorporating molecular barcodes. MiXCR, applied by TCRdb to the 5' RACE reads, yields one record per CDR3 protein. The sample lists under 300,000 distinct CDR3 sequences; about 10% were seen once. Germline V gives CDR1 SGHRS, CDR2 YFSETQ. V was clipped by 4 bases and J by 3 bases, with 10 bases between them. The CDR3 has 14 amino acids. The V gene is TRBV5-1, the J gene TRBJ2-2; TRBD1 is a possible D gene (6 bases). This TCR came from a male donor with ankylosing spondylitis or in good health (not recorded which). The sequencing sample was made of blood, either unsorted or a sorted T cell fraction (not recorded which). CDR3 amino acids: CASSEDRYTGELFF. The CDR3 region has the DNA TGCGCCAGCAGCGAGGACAGATACACCGGGGAGCTGTTTTTT.